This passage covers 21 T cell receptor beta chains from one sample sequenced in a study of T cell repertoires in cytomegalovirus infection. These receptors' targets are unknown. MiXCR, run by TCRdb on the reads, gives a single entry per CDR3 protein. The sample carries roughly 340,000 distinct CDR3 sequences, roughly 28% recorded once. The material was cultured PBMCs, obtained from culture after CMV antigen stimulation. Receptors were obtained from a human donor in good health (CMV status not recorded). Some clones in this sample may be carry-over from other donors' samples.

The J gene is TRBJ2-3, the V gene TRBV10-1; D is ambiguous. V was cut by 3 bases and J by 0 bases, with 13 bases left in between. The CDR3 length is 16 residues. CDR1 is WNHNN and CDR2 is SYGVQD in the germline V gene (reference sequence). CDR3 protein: CASSDRGSSSTDTQYF. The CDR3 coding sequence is TGCGCCAGCAGTGATCGTGGGTCGTCTAGCACAGATACGCAGTATTTT.

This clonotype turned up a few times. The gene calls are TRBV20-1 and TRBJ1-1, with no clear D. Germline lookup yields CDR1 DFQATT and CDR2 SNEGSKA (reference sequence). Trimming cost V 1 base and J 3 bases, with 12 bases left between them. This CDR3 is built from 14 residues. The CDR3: CSARGGQTDTEAFF. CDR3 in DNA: TGCAGTGCTAGAGGTGGCCAGACGGACACTGAAGCTTTCTTT.

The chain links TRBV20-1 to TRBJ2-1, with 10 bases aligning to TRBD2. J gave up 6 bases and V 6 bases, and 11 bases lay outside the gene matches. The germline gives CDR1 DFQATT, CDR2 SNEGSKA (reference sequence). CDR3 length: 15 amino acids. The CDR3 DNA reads TGCAGTGCCAACAGCGGGGGGGCCTCCCGCAATGAGCAGTTCTTC. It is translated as CSANSGGASRNEQFF.

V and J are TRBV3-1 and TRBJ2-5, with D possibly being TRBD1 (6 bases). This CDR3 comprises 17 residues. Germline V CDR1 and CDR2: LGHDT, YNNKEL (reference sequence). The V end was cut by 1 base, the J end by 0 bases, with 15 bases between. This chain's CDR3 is CASSQGQGFEYQETQYF. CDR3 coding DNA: TGTGCCAGCAGCCAAGGGCAGGGGTTTGAGTACCAAGAGACCCAGTACTTC.

CDR3 amino acids: CASSYVLARGETQYF. In nucleotides, the CDR3 is TGTGCCAGCAGCTACGTACTAGCTAGGGGAGAGACCCAGTACTTC. The chain combines TRBV12-3 or TRBV12-4 with TRBJ2-5; D perhaps matches TRBD2 (6 bases). The CDR3 is 15 amino acids. V shed 6 bases and J shed 4 bases, with 18 bases lying between them.

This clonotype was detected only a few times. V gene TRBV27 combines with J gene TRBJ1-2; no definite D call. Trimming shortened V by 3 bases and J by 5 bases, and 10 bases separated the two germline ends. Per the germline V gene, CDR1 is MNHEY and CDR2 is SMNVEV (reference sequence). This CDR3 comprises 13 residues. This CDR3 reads CASSFGPGYGYTF. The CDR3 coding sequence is TGTGCCAGCAGTTTTGGGCCTGGGTATGGCTACACCTTC.

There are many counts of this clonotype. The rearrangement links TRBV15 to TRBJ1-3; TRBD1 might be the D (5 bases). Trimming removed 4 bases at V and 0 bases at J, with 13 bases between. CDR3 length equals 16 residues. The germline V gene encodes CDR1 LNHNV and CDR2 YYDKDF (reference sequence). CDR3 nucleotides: TGTGCCACCAGCACTCCCACCCAGGGCTCTGGAAACACCATATATTTT. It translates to CATSTPTQGSGNTIYF.

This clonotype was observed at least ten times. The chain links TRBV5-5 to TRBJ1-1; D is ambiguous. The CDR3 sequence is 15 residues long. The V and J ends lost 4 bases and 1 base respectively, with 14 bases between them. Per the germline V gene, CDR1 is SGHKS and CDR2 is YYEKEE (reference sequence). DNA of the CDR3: TGTGCCAGCAGCCCGATCCTCTGGGGGAACACTGAAGCTTTCTTT. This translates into CASSPILWGNTEAFF. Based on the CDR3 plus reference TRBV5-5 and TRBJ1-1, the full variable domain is DAGVTQSPTHLIKTRGQQVTLRCSPISGHKSVSWYQQVLGQGPQFIFQYYEKEERGRGNFPDRFSARQFPNYSSELNVNALLLGDSALYLCASSPILWGNTEAFFGQGTRLTVV.

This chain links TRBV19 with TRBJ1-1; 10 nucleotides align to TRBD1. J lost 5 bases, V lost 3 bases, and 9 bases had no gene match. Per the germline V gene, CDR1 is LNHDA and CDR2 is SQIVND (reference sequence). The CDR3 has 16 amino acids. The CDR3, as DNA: TGTGCCAGTAGTATGGGACAGGGGAGCGGGAATACTGAAGCTTTCTTT. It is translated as CASSMGQGSGNTEAFF.

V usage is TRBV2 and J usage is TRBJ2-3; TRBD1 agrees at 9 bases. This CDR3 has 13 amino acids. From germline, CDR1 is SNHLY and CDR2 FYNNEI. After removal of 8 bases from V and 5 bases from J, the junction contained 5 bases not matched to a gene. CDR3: CASGGQGGDTQYF. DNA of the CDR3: TGTGCCAGCGGGGGACAGGGCGGAGATACGCAGTATTTT.

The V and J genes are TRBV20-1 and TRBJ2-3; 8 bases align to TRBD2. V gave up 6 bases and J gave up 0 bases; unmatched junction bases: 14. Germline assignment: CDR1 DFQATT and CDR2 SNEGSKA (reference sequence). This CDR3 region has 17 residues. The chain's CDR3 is CSAHTEAGAFSTDTQYF. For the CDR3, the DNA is TGCAGTGCCCACACGGAAGCGGGGGCCTTTAGCACAGATACGCAGTATTTT.

The CDR3 region has the DNA TGTGCCACCAGTGGCCTAGCGGGAGGACCGGGTGACAATGAGCAGTTCTTC. Translated: CATSGLAGGPGDNEQFF. The rearrangement uses TRBV24-1 and TRBJ2-1, with 11 bases matching TRBD2. The ends lost 5 bases at V and 5 bases at J; junction bases unmatched: 10. The CDR3 is made up of 17 amino acids. Germline assignment: CDR1 KGHDR and CDR2 SFDVKD.

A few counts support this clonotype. The DNA for the CDR3 is TGCAGTGCTAGAGCGGCCTACGAGCAGTACTTC. Protein product: CSARAAYEQYF. The chain combines TRBV20-1 with TRBJ2-7, with D uncertain. The CDR3 spans 11 residues. CDR1 DFQATT and CDR2 SNEGSKA come from the germline V gene (reference sequence). Trimming shortened V by 1 base and J by 2 bases, and 3 bases separated the two germline ends.

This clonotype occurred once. The CDR3 nucleotides are TGCAGCGTTGCAATGGATGCAAGGTCCGCTGCTAACTATGGCTACACCTTC. Translated, it gives CSVAMDARSAANYGYTF. This rearrangement joins TRBV29-1 to TRBJ1-2; D gene uncertain. This CDR3 has 17 amino acids. V was trimmed by 4 bases and J by 0 bases, leaving 21 bases between them. CDR1 is SQVTM, CDR2 ANQGSEA, per germline.

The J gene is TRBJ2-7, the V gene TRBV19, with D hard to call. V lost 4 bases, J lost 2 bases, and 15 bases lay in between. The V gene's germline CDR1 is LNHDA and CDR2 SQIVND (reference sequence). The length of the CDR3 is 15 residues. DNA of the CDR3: TGTGCCAGTAGTAAGGGCGGAACCCTTACCTACGAGCAGTACTTC. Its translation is CASSKGGTLTYEQYF.

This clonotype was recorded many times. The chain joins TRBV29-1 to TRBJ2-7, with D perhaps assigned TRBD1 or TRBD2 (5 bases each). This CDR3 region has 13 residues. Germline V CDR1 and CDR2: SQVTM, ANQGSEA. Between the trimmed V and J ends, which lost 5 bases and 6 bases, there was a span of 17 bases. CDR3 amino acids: CSVLSGPTGEQYF. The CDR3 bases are TGCAGCGTTCTCTCGGGGCCCACGGGCGAGCAGTACTTC.

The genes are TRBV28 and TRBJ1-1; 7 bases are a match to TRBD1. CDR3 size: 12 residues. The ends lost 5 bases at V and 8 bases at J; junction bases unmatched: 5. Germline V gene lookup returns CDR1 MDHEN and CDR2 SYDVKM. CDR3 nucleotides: TGTGCCAGCAGTCCCCGGGACAGCGAAGCTTTCTTT. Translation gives CASSPRDSEAFF.

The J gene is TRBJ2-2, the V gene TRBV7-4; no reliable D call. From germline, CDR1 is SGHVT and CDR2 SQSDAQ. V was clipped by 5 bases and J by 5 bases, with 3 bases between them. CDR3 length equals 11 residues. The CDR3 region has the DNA TGTGCCAGCAGCGGGACCGGGGAGCTGTTTTTT. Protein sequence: CASSGTGELFF.

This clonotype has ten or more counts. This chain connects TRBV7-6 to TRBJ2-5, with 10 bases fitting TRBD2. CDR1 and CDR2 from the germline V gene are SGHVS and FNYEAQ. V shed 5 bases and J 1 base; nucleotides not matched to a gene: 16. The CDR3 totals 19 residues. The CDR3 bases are TGTGCCAGCAGCCCAAGCCACTGGACTAGCGGAGGGGCCCAAGAGACCCAGTACTTC. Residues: CASSPSHWTSGGAQETQYF. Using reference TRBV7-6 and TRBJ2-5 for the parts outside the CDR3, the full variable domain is GAGVSQSPRYKVTKRGQDVALRCDPISGHVSLYWYRQALGQGPEFLTYFNYEAQQDKSGLPNDRFSAERPEGSISTLTIQRTEQRDSAMYRCASSPSHWTSGGAQETQYFGPGTRLLVL.

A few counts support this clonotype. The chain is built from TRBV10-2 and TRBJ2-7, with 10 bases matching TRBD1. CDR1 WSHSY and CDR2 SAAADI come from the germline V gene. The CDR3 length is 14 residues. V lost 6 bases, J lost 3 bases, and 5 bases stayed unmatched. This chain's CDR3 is CASRKGQGIYEQYF. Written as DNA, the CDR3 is TGCGCCAGCAGGAAGGGACAGGGGATCTACGAGCAGTACTTC.

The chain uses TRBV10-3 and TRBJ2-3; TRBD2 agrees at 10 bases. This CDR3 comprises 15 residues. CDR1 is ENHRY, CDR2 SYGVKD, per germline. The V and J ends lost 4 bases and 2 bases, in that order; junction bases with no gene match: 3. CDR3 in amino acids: CAISAAGGPTDTQYF. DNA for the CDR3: TGTGCCATCAGTGCAGCGGGAGGGCCCACAGATACGCAGTATTTT.